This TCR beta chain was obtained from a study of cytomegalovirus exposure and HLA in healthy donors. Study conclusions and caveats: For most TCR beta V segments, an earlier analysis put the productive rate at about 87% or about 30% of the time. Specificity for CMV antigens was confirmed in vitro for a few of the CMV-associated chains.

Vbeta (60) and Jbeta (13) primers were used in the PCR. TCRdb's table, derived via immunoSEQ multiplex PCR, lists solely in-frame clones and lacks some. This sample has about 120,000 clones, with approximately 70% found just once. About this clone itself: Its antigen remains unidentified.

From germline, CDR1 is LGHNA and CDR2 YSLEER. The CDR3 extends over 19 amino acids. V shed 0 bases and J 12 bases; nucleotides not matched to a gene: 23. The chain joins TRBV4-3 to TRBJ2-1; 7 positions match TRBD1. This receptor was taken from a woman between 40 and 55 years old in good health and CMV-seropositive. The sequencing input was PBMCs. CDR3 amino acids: CASSQELGWTGPSGLMQFF. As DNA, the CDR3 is TGCGCCAGCAGCCAAGAATTGGGCTGGACAGGCCCCTCCGGGTTGATGCAGTTCTTC.